The 30 T cell receptor beta chains listed next were all sequenced from one sample in a study of Ad26.COV2.S vaccination and SARS-CoV-2 variants. As for treatment: around 19 received Ad26.COV2.S at low or high dose, single or two shots; a few received placebo; per-sample allocation not given. Following the first vaccine or placebo injection, samples were taken on day 63. Only in-frame clones appear in the TCRdb table, and some are missing; sequencing was by immunoSEQ multiplex PCR. The data hold 300,000 to 350,000 clones, with 90% observed a single time. Sequenced here: peripheral blood, sampled in a trial of Ad26.COV2.S vaccine versus placebo. These receptors were taken from a person aged 18 to 65 who received the Ad26.COV2.S COVID-19 vaccine or a placebo.

The chain uses TRBV7-9 and TRBJ2-1; D gene ambiguous. From germline, CDR1 is SEHNR and CDR2 FQNEAQ (reference sequence). The CDR3 spans 13 residues. V lost 5 bases and J lost 6, with 11 bases in between. The CDR3 DNA follows: TGTGCCAGCAGCCAACTGTGGGTCAATGAGCAGTTCTTC. Protein product: CASSQLWVNEQFF.

The V and J genes are TRBV3-1 (or the pseudogene TRBV3-2) and TRBJ2-1, with unresolved D. Trimming removed 3 bases from V and 2 bases from J, with 5 bases in between. The germline CDR1 and CDR2 sequences are LGHDT and YNNKEL (reference sequence). The CDR3 runs to 13 residues. The CDR3 DNA reads as TGTGCCAGCAGCCACTCGGCCTACAATGAGCAGTTCTTC. This gives the protein CASSHSAYNEQFF.

This sequence joins TRBV3-1 (or the pseudogene TRBV3-2) and TRBJ2-3, with 9 bases matching TRBD2. The CDR3 runs 16 residues. The J segment lost 6 bases and the V segment lost 0 bases, leaving 7 bases of the junction unmatched. Germline V gene data show CDR1 as LGHDT and CDR2 as YNNKEL (reference sequence). CDR3 protein: CASSQDRRLAGDTQYF. CDR3 DNA: TGTGCCAGCAGCCAAGATCGGCGTCTAGCGGGGGATACGCAGTATTTT.

The chain couples TRBV7-2 to TRBJ1-2; TRBD1 aligns across 10 bases. This CDR3 is 14 amino acids long. V lost 6 bases, J lost 8 bases, and 9 bases stayed unmatched. Germline CDR1 is SGHTA and CDR2 is FQGNSA. CDR3 protein: CASRPGTGVQGYTF. CDR3 sequence (DNA): TGTGCCAGCAGGCCCGGGACAGGGGTTCAAGGCTACACCTTC.

J is TRBJ2-7 and V is TRBV11-3; maybe TRBD2 (6 bases). In germline, CDR1 is SGHNT, CDR2 YENEEA. CDR3 length equals 14 residues. The V gene lost 5 bases and the J gene lost 3 bases, with 14 bases spanning the gap. As DNA, the CDR3 is TGTGCCAGCAGCCGCGGGACCACCAACTACGAGCAGTACGTC. Its protein product is CASSRGTTNYEQYV.

The V and J genes are TRBV30 and TRBJ2-5; 7 bases are shared with TRBD2. V dropped 1 base and J dropped 4; count of bases not matched to a gene: 9. The CDR3 contains 15 residues. Germline values: CDR1 GTSNPN, CDR2 SVGIG (reference sequence). The CDR3 region is CAWSGSLGGRETQYF. CDR3 bases: TGTGCCTGGAGTGGGTCCCTTGGCGGGAGAGAGACCCAGTACTTC.

The V call is TRBV11-2, the J call TRBJ1-2; the match to TRBD1 covers 7 bases. V shed 2 bases, J shed 4 bases, and the junction held 7 bases outside the gene matches. The CDR3 totals 15 residues. Looked up from germline, CDR1 is SGHAT and CDR2 is FQNNGV. CDR3 amino acids: CASSLRDSSIYGYTF. Written as DNA, the CDR3 is TGTGCCAGCAGCTTACGGGACAGTTCAATCTATGGCTACACCTTC. Based on the CDR3 plus reference TRBV11-2 and TRBJ1-2, the full variable domain is EAGVAQSPRYKIIEKRQSVAFWCNPISGHATLYWYQQILGQGPKLLIQFQNNGVVDDSQLPKDRFSAERLKGVDSTLKIQPAKLEDSAVYLCASSLRDSSIYGYTFGSGTRLTVV.

The rearrangement uses TRBV5-1 and TRBJ1-1; TRBD1 is a possible D gene (6 bases). The length of the CDR3 is 13 residues. The germline V gene encodes CDR1 SGHRS and CDR2 YFSETQ. Trimming took 4 bases from V and 5 from J, leaving 12 bases between them. The DNA for the CDR3 is TGCGCCAGCAGCCCCCACAGGGCAACTGAAGCTTTCTTT. Encoded protein: CASSPHRATEAFF.

This clone was counted a single time. The rearrangement uses TRBV11-3 and TRBJ1-3; 7 nucleotides line up with TRBD1. The CDR3 has 15 residues. J was trimmed by 0 bases and V by 6 bases; bases with no gene match: 5. CDR1 SGHNT and CDR2 YENEEA come from the germline V gene. CDR3 coding DNA: TGTGCCAGCAGACGGACAGGCCTCTCTGGAAACACCATATATTTT. Protein product: CASRRTGLSGNTIYF.

The V gene is TRBV27, the J gene TRBJ2-7; D is possibly TRBD2 (6 bases). Germline V gives CDR1 MNHEY, CDR2 SMNVEV (reference sequence). Trimming pared 5 bases from V and 3 bases from J, leaving 11 bases between. CDR3 size: 13 residues. CDR3: CASSPGGDYEQYF. The CDR3 DNA is TGTGCCAGCAGTCCAGGCGGGGACTACGAGCAGTACTTC.

This sequence joins TRBV6-1 and TRBJ2-1; D is unclear. The CDR3 extends over 16 amino acids. V lost 3 bases, J lost 9 bases, and 21 bases lay in between. Germline loops: CDR1 MNHNS, CDR2 SASEGT. In DNA form, the CDR3 reads TGTGCCAGCAGTGACTTTTCCGTAGTATCCTCCAGTGAGCAGTTCTTC. Residues: CASSDFSVVSSSEQFF.

The DNA for the CDR3 is TGTGCCAGCAGTCCCTCCGGGACTAGCGGGGGGGCCTCAGATACGCAGTATTTT. This gives the protein CASSPSGTSGGASDTQYF. The chain recombines TRBV25-1 with TRBJ2-3; 16 bases map to TRBD2. The germline V gene encodes CDR1 MGHDK and CDR2 SYGVNS. The CDR3 is 18 amino acids. With V trimmed by 5 bases and J by 4 bases, 9 bases remained unmatched.

The chain uses TRBV4-1 and TRBJ1-5, with D unclear. The V and J ends lost 2 bases and 3 bases respectively, with 5 bases between them. Germline values: CDR1 MGHRA, CDR2 YSYEKL. The CDR3 spans 13 residues. This CDR3 reads CASSQPNNQPQHF. The DNA for the CDR3 is TGCGCCAGCAGCCAACCGAACAATCAGCCCCAGCATTTT.

This clone has only one observation. The chain couples TRBV6-5 to TRBJ2-5, with 8 nucleotides matching TRBD2. Looked up from germline, CDR1 is MNHEY and CDR2 is SVGAGI. The CDR3 length is 14 residues. Germline trimming cut 9 bases from V and 3 bases from J; bases unmatched to any gene: 9. CDR3 sequence (DNA): TGTGCCAGTTTAGCGGGAAGTATAGAAGAGACCCAGTACTTC. Amino acid sequence: CASLAGSIEETQYF.

The chain uses TRBV2 and TRBJ2-6; 8 positions agree with TRBD2. Germline-derived CDR1 and CDR2 are SNHLY and FYNNEI. The CDR3 runs 17 residues. V was pared by 2 bases and J by 0 bases, with 3 bases of the junction left unmatched. CDR3 loop: CASSERAGGSGANVLTF. Here the CDR3 DNA reads TGTGCCAGCAGTGAACGGGCGGGGGGCTCTGGGGCCAACGTCCTGACTTTC.

The chain links TRBV5-1 to TRBJ1-2; 10 bases are shared with TRBD1. CDR1 is SGHRS and CDR2 is YFSETQ in the germline V gene. CDR3 size: 17 residues. The trim removed 0 bases at V and 4 bases at J, leaving 9 bases unmatched. The CDR3 is CASSLAGQGGGSYGYTF. The CDR3 nucleotides read TGCGCCAGCAGCTTGGCCGGACAGGGGGGAGGAAGCTATGGCTACACCTTC.

The rearrangement joins TRBV12-1 to TRBJ1-5; the table's TRBD1 call for D was not verified on the DNA. TRBV12-1 is a recognized pseudogene. This CDR3 contains 15 residues. CDR3: CASSPWAYSNQPQHF. DNA for the CDR3: TGTGCCAGCAGCCCATGGGCGTATAGCAATCAGCCCCAGCATTTT.

The chain recombines TRBV25-1 with TRBJ1-5, with D possibly being TRBD1 (6 bases). The CDR3 covers 15 residues. From germline, CDR1 is MGHDK and CDR2 SYGVNS. Between the trimmed V and J ends, which lost 6 bases and 0 bases, there was a span of 12 bases. DNA for the CDR3: TGTGCCAGCAGCTATACAGGGTATAGCAATCAGCCCCAGCATTTT. It yields the protein CASSYTGYSNQPQHF.

This clone was picked up a small number of times. CDR3 in DNA: TGCGCCAGCAGCCAAGCACTAGGTACGAGCTCCTACGAGCAGTACTTC. It specifies CASSQALGTSSYEQYF. The gene calls are TRBV4-3 and TRBJ2-7; D is perhaps TRBD2 (5 bases). Trimming left V 1 base short and J 0 bases short, with 13 bases between. This CDR3 spans 16 amino acids. Germline assignment: CDR1 LGHNA and CDR2 YSLEER.

As DNA, the CDR3 is TGTGCCAGCAGCGTAAGCGCGGGGGGCACAGATACGCAGTATTTT. It codes for CASSVSAGGTDTQYF. V usage is TRBV9 and J usage is TRBJ2-3, with 7 bases fitting TRBD2. This CDR3 is built from 15 residues. V lost 1 base to trimming and J lost 1 base; unmatched junction nucleotides: 3. Germline assignment: CDR1 SGDLS and CDR2 YYNGEE.

The chain joins TRBV7-2 to TRBJ2-3; a weak D match, TRBD2 (6 bases). Germline CDR1 and CDR2: SGHTA and FQGNSA. The CDR3 is 14 amino acids. V lost 5 bases and J lost 2, with 11 bases in between. CDR3 loop: CASSPGLSTDTQYF. The CDR3 DNA sequence: TGTGCCAGCAGCCCAGGACTATCCACAGATACGCAGTATTTT.

The chain couples TRBV2 to TRBJ2-7, with D possibly matching TRBD1 (6 bases). This CDR3 spans 12 amino acids. From germline, CDR1 is SNHLY and CDR2 FYNNEI. V was pared by 11 bases and J by 4 bases, with 15 bases between. The CDR3 spells CASCPQGYEQYF. Here the CDR3 DNA reads TGTGCCTCCTGTCCTCAGGGGTACGAGCAGTACTTC. Based on the CDR3 plus reference TRBV2 and TRBJ2-7, the full variable domain is EPEVTQTPSHQVTQMGQEVILRCVPISNHLYFYWYRQILGQKVEFLVSFYNNEISEKSEIFDDQFSVERPDGSNFTLKIRSTKLEDSAMYFCASCPQGYEQYFGPGTRLTVT.

The chain links TRBV27 to TRBJ1-2; 8 bases are a match to TRBD1. CDR1 and CDR2 (germline): MNHEY, SMNVEV (reference sequence). The CDR3 has 19 amino acids. V dropped 6 bases and J dropped 4; count of bases not matched to a gene: 22. The CDR3 here is CASRQGQAKFSGEFYGYTF. DNA of the CDR3: TGTGCCAGCAGACAGGGACAGGCGAAATTCTCCGGGGAATTCTATGGCTACACCTTC.

The rearrangement links TRBV4-3 to TRBJ2-3, with 8 bases that match TRBD2. From germline, CDR1 is LGHNA and CDR2 YSLEER. CDR3 length: 15 residues. The V gene end was trimmed by 0 bases and the J gene end by 5 bases; junction bases not matched to a gene: 4. CDR3 nucleotide sequence: TGCGCCAGCAGCCAAGAATTGCTAGCGGGAGATACGCAGTATTTT. Translation gives CASSQELLAGDTQYF.

Regarding this clone: The identical CDR3 is also encoded by other nucleotide sequences in the sample. The chain employs TRBV27 and TRBJ2-7, with D possibly matching TRBD1 (5 bases). Trimming left V 3 bases short and J 0 bases short, with 6 bases between. Germline V CDR1 and CDR2: MNHEY, SMNVEV (reference sequence). This CDR3 comprises 13 residues. CDR3 residues: CASSLTVSYEQYF. CDR3 bases: TGTGCCAGCAGTTTGACAGTCTCCTACGAGCAGTACTTC.

The chain employs TRBV5-8 and TRBJ2-3; D perhaps matches TRBD1 (6 bases). V lost 0 bases, J lost 0 bases, and 11 bases lay in between. The CDR3 runs 16 residues. The germline gives CDR1 SGHTS, CDR2 YDEGEE. The CDR3 loop reads CASSLGRGASTDTQYF. In DNA form, the CDR3 reads TGTGCCAGCAGCTTGGGCAGGGGAGCTAGCACAGATACGCAGTATTTT.

The CDR3 DNA reads as TGCGCCAGCAGCCAAGATACCCAGGGAGACATTCAGTACTTC. Its protein product is CASSQDTQGDIQYF. This chain connects TRBV4-1 to TRBJ2-4; D may match TRBD1 or TRBD2 (5 bases each). This CDR3 is 14 amino acids long. The ends were cut back, 0 bases at V and 8 bases at J, with 11 bases in the middle. CDR1 and CDR2 (germline): MGHRA, YSYEKL.

J is TRBJ1-4 and V is TRBV6-5; 8 bases are a match to TRBD1. The CDR3 is 15 amino acids. Unmatched junction bases numbered 11, after V lost 0 bases and J lost 14 bases. Germline CDR1 and CDR2: MNHEY and SVGAGI. CDR3 protein: CASSYSGRGLVELFF. The CDR3 DNA is TGTGCCAGCAGTTACTCCGGCAGGGGGCTTGTAGAGCTGTTTTTT.

The chain combines TRBV19 with TRBJ2-2; possibly TRBD1 for D (5 bases). V was cut by 8 bases and J by 0 bases, with 10 bases left in between. CDR3 length equals 14 residues. CDR1 is LNHDA and CDR2 is SQIVND in the germline V gene (reference sequence). CDR3 amino acids: CASDDSPNTGELFF. The CDR3 coding sequence is TGTGCCAGTGATGACAGCCCGAACACCGGGGAGCTGTTTTTT.

The chain recombines TRBV19 with TRBJ1-1, with TRBD1 matching 8 bases. After removal of 11 bases from V and 4 bases from J, the junction contained 9 bases not matched to a gene. CDR3 length: 13 amino acids. The germline V gene encodes CDR1 LNHDA and CDR2 SQIVND (reference sequence). CDR3: CASFRTGGTEAFF. The DNA for the CDR3 is TGTGCCTCATTTCGAACAGGGGGCACTGAAGCTTTCTTT. Full variable domain (missing parts from reference TRBV19 and TRBJ1-1): DGGITQSPKYLFRKEGQNVTLSCEQNLNHDAMYWYRQDPGQGLRLIYYSQIVNDFQKGDIAEGYSVSREKKESFPLTVTSAQKNPTAFYLCASFRTGGTEAFFGQGTRLTVV.